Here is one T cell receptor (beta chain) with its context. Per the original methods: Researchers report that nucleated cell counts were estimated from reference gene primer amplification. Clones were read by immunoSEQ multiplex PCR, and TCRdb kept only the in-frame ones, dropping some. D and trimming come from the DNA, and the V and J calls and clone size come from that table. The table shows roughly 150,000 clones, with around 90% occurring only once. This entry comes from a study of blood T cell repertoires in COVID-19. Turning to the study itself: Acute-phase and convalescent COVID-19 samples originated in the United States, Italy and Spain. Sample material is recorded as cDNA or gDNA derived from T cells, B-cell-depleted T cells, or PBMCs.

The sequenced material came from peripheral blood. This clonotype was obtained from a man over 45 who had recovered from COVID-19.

As DNA, the CDR3 is TGCGCCAGCAGTGGGCCCTTGGGACAGGGTTCCTACGAGCAGTACTTC. Its translation: CASSGPLGQGSYEQYF. V gene TRBV10-1 combines with J gene TRBJ2-7; 9 nucleotides align to TRBD1. The CDR3 sequence is 16 residues long. The germline V gene encodes CDR1 WNHNN and CDR2 SYGVQD (reference sequence). Trimming cost V 4 bases and J 1 base; bases outside gene matches: 8.